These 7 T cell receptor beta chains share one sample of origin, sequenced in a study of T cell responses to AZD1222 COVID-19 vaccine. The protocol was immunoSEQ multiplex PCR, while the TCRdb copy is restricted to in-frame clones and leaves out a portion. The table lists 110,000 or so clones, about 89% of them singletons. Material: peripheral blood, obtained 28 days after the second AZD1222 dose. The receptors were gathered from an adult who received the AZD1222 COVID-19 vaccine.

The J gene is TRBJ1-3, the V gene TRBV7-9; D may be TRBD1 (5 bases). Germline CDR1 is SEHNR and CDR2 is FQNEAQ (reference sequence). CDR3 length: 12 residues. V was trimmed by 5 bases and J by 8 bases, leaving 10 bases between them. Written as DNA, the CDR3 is TGTGCCAGCAGCCCAATGGGGGACACCATATATTTT. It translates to CASSPMGDTIYF.

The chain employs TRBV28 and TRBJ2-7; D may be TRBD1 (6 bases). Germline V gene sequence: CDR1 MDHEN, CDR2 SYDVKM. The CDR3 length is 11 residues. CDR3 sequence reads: CAWGPSYEQYF. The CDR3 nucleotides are TGTGCGTGGGGGCCCTCCTACGAGCAGTACTTC.

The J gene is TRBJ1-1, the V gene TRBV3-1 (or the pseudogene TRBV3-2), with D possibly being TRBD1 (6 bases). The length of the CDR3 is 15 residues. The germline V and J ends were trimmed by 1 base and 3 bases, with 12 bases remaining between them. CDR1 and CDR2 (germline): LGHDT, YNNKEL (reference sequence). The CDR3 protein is CASSQADRMYTEAFF. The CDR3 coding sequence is TGTGCCAGCAGCCAAGCCGACAGGATGTACACTGAAGCTTTCTTT.

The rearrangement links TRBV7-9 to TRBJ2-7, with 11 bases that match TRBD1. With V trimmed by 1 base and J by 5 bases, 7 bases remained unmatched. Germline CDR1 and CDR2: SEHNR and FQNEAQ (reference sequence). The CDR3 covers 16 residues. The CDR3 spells CASSLGTGGEGDEQYF. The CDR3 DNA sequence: TGTGCCAGCAGCTTAGGGACAGGGGGCGAGGGGGACGAGCAGTACTTC.

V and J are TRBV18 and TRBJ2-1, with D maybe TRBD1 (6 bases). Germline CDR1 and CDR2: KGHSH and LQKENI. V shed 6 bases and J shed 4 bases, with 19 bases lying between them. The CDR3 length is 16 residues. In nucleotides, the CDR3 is TGTGCCAGCTCGTCCATGGGGGCCGGGGTTTACAATGAGCAGTTCTTC. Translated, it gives CASSSMGAGVYNEQFF.

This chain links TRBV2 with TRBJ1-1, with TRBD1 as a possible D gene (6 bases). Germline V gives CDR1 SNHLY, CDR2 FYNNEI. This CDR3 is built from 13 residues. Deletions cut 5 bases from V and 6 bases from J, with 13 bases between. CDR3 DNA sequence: TGTGCCAGCAGTCCACAGGGCATCTCTGAAGCTTTCTTT. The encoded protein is CASSPQGISEAFF.

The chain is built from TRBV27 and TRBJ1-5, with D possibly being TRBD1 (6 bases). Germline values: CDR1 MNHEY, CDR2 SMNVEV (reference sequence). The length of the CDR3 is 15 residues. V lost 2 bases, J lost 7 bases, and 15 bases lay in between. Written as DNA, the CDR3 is TGTGCCAGCAGTTTAGGCAGGGGAAGGTGGCAGCCCCAGCATTTT. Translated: CASSLGRGRWQPQHF.